These 12 T cell receptor beta chains came from one sample sequenced in a study of identical twins. TCRdb fed the 5' RACE reads into MiXCR, producing one record per CDR3 protein. Here the sample spans 690,000 or so distinct CDR3 sequences, over 5% being singletons. The sample was naive T cells sorted from blood. Receptor source: a young man in good health.

This clonotype was observed at least ten times. The genes are TRBV7-9 and TRBJ1-4, with a possible D match to TRBD1 (5 bases). There are 16 residues in the CDR3. Germline V gene sequence: CDR1 SEHNR, CDR2 FQNEAQ (reference sequence). Trimming left V 5 bases short and J 0 bases short, with 13 bases between. The CDR3 here is CASSPVRTSTNEKLFF. CDR3 DNA sequence: TGTGCCAGCAGCCCCGTTAGGACATCAACTAATGAAAAACTGTTTTTT. The full variable domain, rest sourced from reference TRBV7-9 and TRBJ1-4, is DTGVSQNPRHKITKRGQNVTFRCDPISEHNRLYWYRQTLGQGPEFLTYFQNEAQLEKSRLLSDRFSAERPKGSFSTLEIQRTEQGDSAMYLCASSPVRTSTNEKLFFGSGTQLSVL.

In its sample, this clonotype was seen many times. J is TRBJ2-7 and V is TRBV20-1, with 8 bases lining up with TRBD2. CDR1 DFQATT and CDR2 SNEGSKA come from the germline V gene (reference sequence). Unmatched junction bases numbered 6, after V lost 5 bases and J lost 0 bases. CDR3 length equals 14 residues. CDR3 sequence reads: CSAQIAGPSYEQYF. The CDR3 region has the DNA TGCAGTGCTCAAATAGCGGGACCCTCCTACGAGCAGTACTTC.

This clonotype came up many times. This chain joins TRBV5-6 and TRBJ2-3; TRBD1 might be the D (5 bases). The CDR3 spans 16 residues. V lost 0 bases and J 0 bases, leaving 11 bases between the germline ends. Germline CDR1 is SGHDT and CDR2 is YYEEEE. CDR3: CASSLEARTSTDTQYF. CDR3 DNA: TGTGCCAGCAGCTTGGAAGCCCGGACAAGCACAGATACGCAGTATTTT. The whole variable domain, filled in from reference TRBV5-6 and TRBJ2-3, reads DAGVTQSPTHLIKTRGQQVTLRCSPKSGHDTVSWYQQALGQGPQFIFQYYEEEERQRGNFPDRFSGHQFPNYSSELNVNALLLGDSALYLCASSLEARTSTDTQYFGPGTRLTVL.

There are many counts of this clonotype. The chain links TRBV20-1 to TRBJ2-2; D assignment may be TRBD1 or TRBD2 (5 bases each). The CDR3 is made up of 13 amino acids. Deletions cut 7 bases from V and 1 base from J, with 10 bases between. Germline CDR1 is DFQATT and CDR2 is SNEGSKA (reference sequence). The CDR3 DNA is TGCAGTGGGGGACCCGAGAACACCGGGGAGCTGTTTTTT. Its translation is CSGGPENTGELFF.

The sample holds a few counts of this clonotype. The genes are TRBV5-5 and TRBJ1-1; no firm D call. This CDR3 spans 14 amino acids. CDR1 is SGHKS, CDR2 YYEKEE, per germline (reference sequence). V was shortened by 7 bases and J by 4 bases, with 17 bases between the two germline ends. In DNA form, the CDR3 reads TGTGCCAGCCGCCACCCGGTAGATTCCACTGAAGCTTTCTTT. It encodes CASRHPVDSTEAFF.

The chain recombines TRBV20-1 with TRBJ2-7; D gene unclear. The CDR3 spans 14 residues. Germline lookup yields CDR1 DFQATT and CDR2 SNEGSKA (reference sequence). V lost 1 base and J 6 bases, leaving 16 bases between the germline ends. The CDR3 reads CSARGSARRSEQYF. The CDR3 nucleotides read TGCAGTGCTAGAGGCAGCGCCAGGCGTTCCGAGCAGTACTTC.

This clonotype was counted between two and nine times. This chain's CDR3 is CSGGGRSDEQFF. The CDR3 coding sequence is TGCAGCGGGGGGGGGCGAAGTGATGAGCAGTTCTTC. The V and J genes are TRBV29-1 and TRBJ2-1; D is possibly TRBD2 (7 bases). CDR1 SQVTM and CDR2 ANQGSEA come from the germline V gene. This CDR3 has 12 residues. Trimming removed 7 bases at V and 8 bases at J, with 15 bases between.

The chain recombines TRBV6-2 or TRBV6-3 with TRBJ2-7, with D perhaps matching TRBD2 (5 bases). The CDR3 contains 13 residues. V was pared by 7 bases and J by 1 base, with 11 bases between. The germline CDR1 and CDR2 sequences are MNHEY and SVGEGT. CDR3: CASMRTGSYEQYF. The CDR3 DNA follows: TGTGCCAGCATGCGGACTGGTTCCTACGAGCAGTACTTC.

The gene calls are TRBV19 and TRBJ2-1; D is unclear. V was shortened by 2 bases and J by 5 bases, with 7 bases between the two germline ends. Germline CDR1 LNHDA, CDR2 SQIVND (reference sequence). The CDR3 runs 13 residues. CDR3 bases: TGTGCCAGTAGTATAACCCAGAACAATGAGCAGTTCTTC. Amino acids: CASSITQNNEQFF.

In its sample, this clonotype was seen a few times. V and J are TRBV3-1 and TRBJ2-5; D not certain. V lost 2 bases and J 2 bases, leaving 12 bases between the germline ends. The CDR3 extends over 15 amino acids. Germline V gene lookup returns CDR1 LGHDT and CDR2 YNNKEL (reference sequence). The CDR3 loop reads CASSQWSFKQETQYF. CDR3 nucleotides: TGTGCCAGCAGCCAATGGTCATTCAAGCAAGAGACCCAGTACTTC.

This clonotype was observed at least ten times. The chain has TRBV21-1 and TRBJ1-1. TRBV21-1 is recorded as a pseudogene. This CDR3 is built from 18 residues. The CDR3, as DNA: TGTGCCAGCAGCAAAGAGGGGGAGGCAGGGCGCATGAACACTGAAGCTTTCTTT. Translating it yields CASSKEGEAGRMNTEAFF.

In its sample, this clonotype was seen a few times. The V gene is TRBV3-1, the J gene TRBJ2-7; possibly TRBD1 or TRBD2 for D (5 bases each). V was trimmed by 5 bases and J by 7 bases, leaving 18 bases between them. The CDR3 covers 14 residues. Germline CDR1 is LGHDT and CDR2 is YNNKEL (reference sequence). The CDR3 sequence is CASSTTGRAREQYV. The DNA of the CDR3 is TGTGCCAGCAGCACCACGGGACGGGCGCGGGAGCAGTACGTC.